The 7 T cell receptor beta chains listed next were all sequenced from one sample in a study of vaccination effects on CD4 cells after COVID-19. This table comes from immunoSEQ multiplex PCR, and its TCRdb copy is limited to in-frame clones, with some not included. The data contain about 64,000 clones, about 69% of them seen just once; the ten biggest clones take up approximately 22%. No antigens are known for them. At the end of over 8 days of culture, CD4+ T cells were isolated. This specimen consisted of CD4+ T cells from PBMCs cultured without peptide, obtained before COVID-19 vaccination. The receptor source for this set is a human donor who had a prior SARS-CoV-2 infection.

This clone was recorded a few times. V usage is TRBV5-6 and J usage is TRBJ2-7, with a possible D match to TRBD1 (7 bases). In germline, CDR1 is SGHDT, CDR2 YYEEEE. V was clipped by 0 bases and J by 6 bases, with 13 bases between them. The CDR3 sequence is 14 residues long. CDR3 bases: TGTGCCAGCAGCTTGGTGGAGGGGGCCATCGAGCAGTACTTC. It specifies CASSLVEGAIEQYF.

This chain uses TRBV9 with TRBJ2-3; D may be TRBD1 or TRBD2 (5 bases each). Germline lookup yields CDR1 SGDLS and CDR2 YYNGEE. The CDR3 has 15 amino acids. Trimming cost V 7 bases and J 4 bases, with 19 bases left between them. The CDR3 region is CASSHRDPSPDTQYF. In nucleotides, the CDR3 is TGTGCCAGCTCTCACCGGGACCCAAGTCCAGATACGCAGTATTTT.

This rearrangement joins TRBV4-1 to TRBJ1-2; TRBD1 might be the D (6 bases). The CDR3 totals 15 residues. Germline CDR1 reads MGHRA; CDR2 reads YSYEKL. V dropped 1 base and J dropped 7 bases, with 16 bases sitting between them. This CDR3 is CASSQAFYGGLGYTF. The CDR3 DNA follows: TGCGCCAGCAGCCAAGCTTTTTACGGGGGCCTTGGCTACACCTTC.

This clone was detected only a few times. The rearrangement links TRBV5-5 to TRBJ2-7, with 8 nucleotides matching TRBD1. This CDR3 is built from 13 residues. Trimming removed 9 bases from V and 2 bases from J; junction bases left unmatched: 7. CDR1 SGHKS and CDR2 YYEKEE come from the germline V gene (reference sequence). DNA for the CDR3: TGTGCCACAGGGACAGGAACCACCTACGAGCAGTACTTC. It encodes CATGTGTTYEQYF.

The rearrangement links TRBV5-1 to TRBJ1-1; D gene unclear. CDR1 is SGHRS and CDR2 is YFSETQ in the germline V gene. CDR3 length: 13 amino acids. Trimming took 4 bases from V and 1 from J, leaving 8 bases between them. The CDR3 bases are TGCGCCAGCAGCGCCGACCCGAACACTGAAGCTTTCTTT. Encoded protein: CASSADPNTEAFF. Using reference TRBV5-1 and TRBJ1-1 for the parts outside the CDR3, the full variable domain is KAGVTQTPRYLIKTRGQQVTLSCSPISGHRSVSWYQQTPGQGLQFLFEYFSETQRNKGNFPGRFSGRQFSNSRSEMNVSTLELGDSALYLCASSADPNTEAFFGQGTRLTVV.

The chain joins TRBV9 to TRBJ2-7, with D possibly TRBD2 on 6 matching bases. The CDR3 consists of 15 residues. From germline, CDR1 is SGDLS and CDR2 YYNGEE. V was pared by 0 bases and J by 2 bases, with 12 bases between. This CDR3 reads CASSVDGSGTYEQYF. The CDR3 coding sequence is TGTGCCAGCAGCGTAGATGGTAGCGGTACCTACGAGCAGTACTTC.

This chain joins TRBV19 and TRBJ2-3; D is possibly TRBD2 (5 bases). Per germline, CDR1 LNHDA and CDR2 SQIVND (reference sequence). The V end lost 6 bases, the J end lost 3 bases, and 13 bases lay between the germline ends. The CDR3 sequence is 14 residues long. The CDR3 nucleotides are TGTGCCAGTAGCAAAGGAGGCTGGACAGATACGCAGTATTTT. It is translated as CASSKGGWTDTQYF.